The 25 T cell receptor beta chains presented below share a single source sample, sequenced in a study of shared clonotypes between healthy human individuals. Terminally differentiated effector memory CD45RA+ cells were excluded by CCR7 positive selection of CD45RO-negative cells. Data came from immunoSEQ multiplex PCR; TCRdb stores just in-frame clones and leaves some out. Of millions of clones listed, approximately 94% were seen once; the top ten hold 1.1%. Sequencing used naive CD8+ T cells sorted from blood. Every receptor here comes from a man younger than 30 in good health.

The chain uses TRBV5-1 and TRBJ2-7; TRBD2 matches 9 bases. The V segment lost 1 base and the J segment 3 bases; nucleotides outside the gene matches: 11. Germline-derived CDR1 and CDR2 are SGHRS and YFSETQ. This CDR3 spans 17 amino acids. CDR3 region: CASSLSAGGGEDYEQYF. The CDR3 nucleotides read TGCGCCAGCAGCTTGTCTGCGGGAGGGGGAGAAGACTACGAGCAGTACTTC.

The V call is TRBV25-1, the J call TRBJ1-1; tentative D call: TRBD1 (5 bases). Germline V lookup: CDR1 MGHDK, CDR2 SYGVNS. The CDR3 extends over 15 amino acids. V lost 4 bases and J lost 4, with 16 bases in between. This CDR3 reads CASSGSAGWITEAFF. As DNA, the CDR3 is TGTGCCAGCAGTGGGTCGGCAGGGTGGATCACTGAAGCTTTCTTT.

This clone was counted a single time. The chain carries TRBV30 and TRBJ2-2; maybe TRBD1 (5 bases). The CDR3 consists of 13 residues. Germline V gene data show CDR1 as GTSNPN and CDR2 as SVGIG (reference sequence). V was trimmed by 3 bases and J by 3 bases, leaving 8 bases between them. This chain's CDR3 is CAWRDTYTGELFF. The CDR3 nucleotides read TGTGCCTGGAGGGACACTTACACCGGGGAGCTGTTTTTT.

This chain joins TRBV2 and TRBJ2-6; 9 bases are a match to TRBD1. This CDR3 is built from 16 residues. Germline CDR1 is SNHLY and CDR2 is FYNNEI. Trimming at V came to 5 bases and at J to 2 bases, leaving 4 bases not matched to a gene. In DNA, the CDR3 is TGTGCCAGCAGTCCCGGGACAGGGACTGGGGCCAACGTCCTGACTTTC. It specifies CASSPGTGTGANVLTF. Together with reference TRBV2 and TRBJ2-6, the CDR3 gives the full variable domain: EPEVTQTPSHQVTQMGQEVILRCVPISNHLYFYWYRQILGQKVEFLVSFYNNEISEKSEIFDDQFSVERPDGSNFTLKIRSTKLEDSAMYFCASSPGTGTGANVLTFGAGSRLTVL.

This chain's CDR3 is CASEDRGRNYGYTF. DNA of the CDR3: TGTGCCTCTGAGGACAGGGGACGTAACTATGGCTACACCTTC. The chain combines TRBV30 with TRBJ1-2, with 9 bases lining up with TRBD1. This CDR3 spans 14 amino acids. Germline assignment: CDR1 GTSNPN and CDR2 SVGIG (reference sequence). Unmatched junction bases numbered 7, after V lost 7 bases and J lost 1 base.

The chain couples TRBV4-1 to TRBJ1-5; TRBD1 aligns across 9 bases. Unmatched junction bases numbered 7, after V lost 3 bases and J lost 7 bases. Germline CDR1 is MGHRA and CDR2 is YSYEKL. The CDR3 is made up of 15 amino acids. The CDR3 loop is CASSQDTGGDQPQHF. The DNA for the CDR3 is TGCGCCAGCAGCCAGGATACAGGGGGCGACCAGCCCCAGCATTTT.

This CDR3 is CALPPDSPLHF. The DNA for the CDR3 is TGTGCCCTTCCCCCGGATTCACCCCTCCACTTT. The V and J genes are TRBV30 and TRBJ1-6; no definite D call. This CDR3 has 11 amino acids. V lost 8 bases and J 8 bases, leaving 10 bases between the germline ends. CDR1 is GTSNPN, CDR2 SVGIG, per germline (reference sequence).

The V and J genes are TRBV7-2 and TRBJ2-7, with D tentatively TRBD1 or TRBD2 (5 bases each). Trimming shortened V by 5 bases and J by 0 bases, and 14 bases separated the two germline ends. The CDR3 contains 15 residues. The V gene's germline CDR1 is SGHTA and CDR2 FQGNSA. The CDR3 loop reads CASSPLGVLSYEQYF. CDR3 bases: TGTGCCAGCAGCCCACTGGGGGTCCTCTCCTACGAGCAGTACTTC.

The chain employs TRBV5-1 and TRBJ1-1, with 9 bases lining up with TRBD1. Trimming cost V 5 bases and J 4 bases; bases outside gene matches: 15. This CDR3 spans 17 amino acids. In germline, CDR1 is SGHRS, CDR2 YFSETQ. The CDR3 loop reads CASRYQVGGDRATEAFF. Here the CDR3 DNA reads TGCGCCAGCAGATACCAGGTTGGTGGGGACAGGGCCACTGAAGCTTTCTTT. The full variable domain, in which reference TRBV5-1 and TRBJ1-1 provide the parts outside the CDR3, is KAGVTQTPRYLIKTRGQQVTLSCSPISGHRSVSWYQQTPGQGLQFLFEYFSETQRNKGNFPGRFSGRQFSNSRSEMNVSTLELGDSALYLCASRYQVGGDRATEAFFGQGTRLTVV.

The J gene is TRBJ2-7, the V gene TRBV6-6, with D possibly matching TRBD2 (6 bases). Trimming took 8 bases from V and 0 from J, leaving 8 bases between them. Germline-derived CDR1 and CDR2 are MNHNY and SVGAGI (reference sequence). This CDR3 region has 12 residues. The CDR3 bases are TGTGCCAGCGGAGGGACCTCCTACGAGCAGTACTTC. This encodes CASGGTSYEQYF.

Remarks on this clone: Other DNA sequences in this sample translate to the same CDR3. CDR3 nucleotide sequence: TGTGCCAGCCGAGGCACTAACTATGGCTACACCTTC. Translated, it gives CASRGTNYGYTF. The chain recombines TRBV6-5 with TRBJ1-2; no clear D. The length of the CDR3 is 12 residues. CDR1 and CDR2 (germline): MNHEY, SVGAGI. V gave up 8 bases and J gave up 0 bases, with 7 bases separating them.

The chain couples TRBV5-7 to TRBJ2-3; 8 bases match TRBD2. TRBV5-7 qualifies as an ORF whose function is uncertain. The CDR3 totals 17 residues. V was clipped by 0 bases and J by 1 base; unmatched bases: 7. CDR3 protein: CASSLEERGPCTDTQYF. The CDR3 DNA is TGTGCCAGCAGCTTGGAGGAGCGGGGGCCGTGCACAGATACGCAGTATTTT.

V and J are TRBV28 and TRBJ2-1; D is perhaps TRBD1 or TRBD2 (6 bases each). The length of the CDR3 is 14 residues. The ends were cut back, 7 bases at V and 8 bases at J, with 18 bases in the middle. CDR1 and CDR2 from the germline V gene are MDHEN and SYDVKM. The CDR3 nucleotides are TGTGCCAGCACCATTAGGGGGGCGCGCGATGAGCAGTTCTTC. This gives the protein CASTIRGARDEQFF.

The V gene is TRBV5-1, the J gene TRBJ2-4; 7 bases match TRBD2. The junction had 18 bases not matched to a gene; V was cut back by 6 bases and J by 0 bases. The CDR3 loop spans 19 amino acids. From germline, CDR1 is SGHRS and CDR2 YFSETQ. The CDR3 DNA reads TGCGCCAGCATGTTTGGCCCAGCGGGGCCTTCCTCAGCCAAAAACATTCAGTACTTC. Amino acid sequence: CASMFGPAGPSSAKNIQYF.

V and J are TRBV9 and TRBJ2-1, with 7 bases lining up with TRBD2. CDR1 and CDR2 (germline): SGDLS, YYNGEE. The length of the CDR3 is 15 residues. The junction had 12 bases not matched to a gene; V was cut back by 4 bases and J by 8 bases. The CDR3 DNA follows: TGTGCCAGCAGCTACCGGGACTACACTCCCCATGAGCAGTTCTTC. It is translated as CASSYRDYTPHEQFF.

The chain is built from TRBV2 and TRBJ2-7; the match to TRBD1 covers 10 bases. This CDR3 is 13 amino acids long. The junction had 2 bases not matched to a gene; V was cut back by 6 bases and J by 3 bases. Germline loops: CDR1 SNHLY, CDR2 FYNNEI. CDR3 protein: CASSGTGVYEQYF. The CDR3 region has the DNA TGTGCCAGCAGCGGGACAGGGGTCTACGAGCAGTACTTC.

The genes are TRBV5-5 and TRBJ2-7, with 9 bases that match TRBD2. Germline V gives CDR1 SGHKS, CDR2 YYEKEE (reference sequence). There are 17 residues in the CDR3. J was trimmed by 0 bases and V by 0 bases; bases with no gene match: 7. CDR3 sequence reads: CASSLALAGSSSYEQYF. The CDR3 DNA reads as TGTGCCAGCAGCTTGGCCCTAGCGGGGTCGAGCTCCTACGAGCAGTACTTC. The full variable domain, rest sourced from reference TRBV5-5 and TRBJ2-7, is DAGVTQSPTHLIKTRGQQVTLRCSPISGHKSVSWYQQVLGQGPQFIFQYYEKEERGRGNFPDRFSARQFPNYSSELNVNALLLGDSALYLCASSLALAGSSSYEQYFGPGTRLTVT.

The V gene is TRBV19, the J gene TRBJ1-3; D unclear. This CDR3 contains 13 residues. The germline CDR1 and CDR2 sequences are LNHDA and SQIVND (reference sequence). The V end lost 2 bases, the J end lost 0 bases, and 2 bases lay between the germline ends. The CDR3, as DNA: TGTGCCAGTAGTATACTCTCTGGAAACACCATATATTTT. The encoded protein is CASSILSGNTIYF.

Comment on this clone: Other DNA sequences from this sample encode an identical CDR3 as well. The chain links TRBV5-4 to TRBJ2-1, with 11 positions matching TRBD2. V was pared by 2 bases and J by 3 bases, with 1 base of the junction left unmatched. Germline V lookup: CDR1 SGHNT, CDR2 YYREEE (reference sequence). This CDR3 has 15 residues. In nucleotides, the CDR3 is TGTGCCAGCAGCTTAGGACTAGCGGGCTACAATGAGCAGTTCTTC. This encodes CASSLGLAGYNEQFF.

This chain joins TRBV7-9 and TRBJ2-7; weak D call: TRBD2 (5 bases). The germline CDR1 and CDR2 sequences are SEHNR and FQNEAQ (reference sequence). The V end lost 5 bases, the J end lost 3 bases, and 11 bases lay between the germline ends. This CDR3 comprises 13 residues. The CDR3 coding sequence is TGTGCCAGCAGCACGCCGGGAAACTACGAGCAGTACTTC. Translation: CASSTPGNYEQYF.

The CDR3 DNA sequence: TGTGCCAGCAGTGCCGTAGGACAGGGGTTCTACGAGCAGTACTTC. Protein product: CASSAVGQGFYEQYF. V and J are TRBV2 and TRBJ2-7; 9 bases map to TRBD1. V shed 4 bases, J shed 3 bases, and the junction held 7 bases outside the gene matches. The germline gives CDR1 SNHLY, CDR2 FYNNEI. The CDR3 loop spans 15 amino acids.

The rearrangement links TRBV6-5 to TRBJ1-4; D gene unclear. Germline CDR1 and CDR2: MNHEY and SVGAGI. The length of the CDR3 is 14 residues. V lost 6 bases, J lost 3 bases, and 11 bases lay in between. The CDR3 loop reads CASRTGRSNEKLFF. The DNA for the CDR3 is TGTGCCAGCAGAACCGGCCGGTCTAATGAAAAACTGTTTTTT.

V is TRBV27 and J is TRBJ2-2; TRBD2 matches at 7 bases. Losses at the gene ends were 6 bases for V and 2 bases for J; bases not matched to a gene: 9. CDR1 and CDR2 (germline): MNHEY, SMNVEV (reference sequence). The CDR3 is 16 amino acids. CDR3 in amino acids: CASSPTSETNTGELFF. CDR3 bases: TGTGCCAGCAGCCCCACTAGCGAAACTAACACCGGGGAGCTGTTTTTT.

The J gene is TRBJ2-1, the V gene TRBV4-1, with D perhaps matching TRBD1 (6 bases). This CDR3 has 15 residues. V lost 0 bases and J lost 6, with 12 bases in between. Germline V lookup: CDR1 MGHRA, CDR2 YSYEKL. CDR3 protein: CASSQEAGVANEQFF. The CDR3 DNA is TGCGCCAGCAGCCAAGAGGCAGGGGTAGCCAATGAGCAGTTCTTC.

The gene calls are TRBV2 and TRBJ2-7; possibly TRBD1 or TRBD2 for D (6 bases each). Trimming pared 6 bases from V and 9 bases from J, leaving 24 bases between. Germline V gene sequence: CDR1 SNHLY, CDR2 FYNNEI. The CDR3 contains 15 residues. The chain's CDR3 is CASRNFVAGEDGQYF. The CDR3 nucleotides are TGTGCCAGCAGAAACTTTGTGGCAGGGGAGGACGGGCAGTACTTC.